These T cell receptor beta chains were read from a single sample in a study of T cells in Graves' hyperthyroidism and ophthalmopathy. In TCRdb, the multiplex PCR reads were re-called with MiXCR into one record per CDR3 protein. The sample carries about 720,000 distinct CDR3 sequences, around 20% recorded once. Sequencing was done on a sample of blood. These receptors were obtained from a woman aged 45 to 65 with Graves' hyperthyroidism that later progressed to Graves' ophthalmopathy. CDR3s include the opening cysteine and the closing phenylalanine or tryptophan. D genes are given only for firm matches. Clone size is not always given. Where it is, it says once, few, many or a class for expanded clones.

V: TRBV25-1
length: 17
D: TRBD1
J: TRBJ1-2
size: few
DNA: TGTGCCAGCAGTGAGAGGGGTACCGGGACAGGGGCCTATGGCTACACCTTC
CDR3: CASSERGTGTGAYGYTF

V: TRBV20-1
length: 12
D: NA
J: TRBJ2-3
size: many
DNA: TGCAGTGCTAGTGCGGTCCTAGATACGCAGTATTTT
CDR3: CSASAVLDTQYF

V: TRBV18
length: 15
D: NA
J: TRBJ1-2
size: many
DNA: TGTGCCAGCTCACCAAAGTACAGAGACCTCTATGGCTACACCTTC
CDR3: CASSPKYRDLYGYTF

V: TRBV20-1
length: 12
D: NA
J: TRBJ1-5
size: few
DNA: TGCAGTGCTATGGGAAGCAATCAGCCCCAGCATTTT
CDR3: CSAMGSNQPQHF

V: TRBV7-3
length: 15
D: TRBD2
J: TRBJ2-7
size: many
DNA: TGTGCCAGCAGCTTAGAGCGGGGGCCTACCTACGAGCAGTACTTC
CDR3: CASSLERGPTYEQYF

V: TRBV19
length: 15
D: TRBD1
J: TRBJ2-1
size: many
DNA: TGTGCCAGTAGTACCAGACAGGGGGCTAGAGATGAGCAGTTCTTC
CDR3: CASSTRQGARDEQFF

V: TRBV20-1
length: 13
D: TRBD1
J: TRBJ1-1
size: many
DNA: TGCAGTGCCAAGGACAGGGTCCGCGCTGAAGCTTTCTTT
CDR3: CSAKDRVRAEAFF

V: TRBV29-1
length: 10
D: NA
J: TRBJ2-5
size: NA
DNA: TGCAGCGTTGAAGGAGAGACCCAGTACTTC
CDR3: CSVEGETQYF

V: TRBV7-9
length: 15
D: NA
J: TRBJ2-5
size: many
DNA: TGTGCCAGCAGCTCAAACCGGGACGCCCAAGAGACCCAGTACTTC
CDR3: CASSSNRDAQETQYF

V: TRBV18
length: 14
D: TRBD1
J: TRBJ2-1
size: many
DNA: TGTGCCAGCTCACCCCGGACAGGGAGCAATGAGCAGTTCTTC
CDR3: CASSPRTGSNEQFF

V: TRBV5-1
length: 13
D: NA
J: TRBJ1-1
size: many
DNA: TGCGCCACCGCGGCCCAGACCAACACTGAAGCTTTCTTT
CDR3: CATAAQTNTEAFF

V: TRBV20-1
length: 13
D: NA
J: TRBJ1-2
size: few
DNA: TGCAGTGCTAGTGACCCGTCGGGCTATGGCTACACCTTC
CDR3: CSASDPSGYGYTF

V: TRBV5-1
length: 15
D: NA
J: TRBJ2-2
size: NA
DNA: TGCGCCAGCAGCGGAGCACAGGTTAACACCGGGGAGCTGTTTTTT
CDR3: CASSGAQVNTGELFF

V: TRBV20-1
length: 13
D: TRBD1
J: TRBJ1-2
size: few
DNA: TGCAGTGCCCCGGACAGGCTGAACTATGGCTACACCTTC
CDR3: CSAPDRLNYGYTF

V: TRBV20-1
length: 15
D: NA
J: TRBJ2-3
size: NA
DNA: TGCAGTGCTAGCATTACTAGCTCTAGCACAGATACGCAGTATTTT
CDR3: CSASITSSSTDTQYF

V: TRBV2
length: 16
D: TRBD2
J: TRBJ2-3
size: many
DNA: TGTGCCAGCAGTGAAATGGTAGCGGGGGTCAAAGATACGCAGTATTTT
CDR3: CASSEMVAGVKDTQYF

V: TRBV4-1
length: 17
D: TRBD1
J: TRBJ2-7
size: few
DNA: TGCGCCAGCAGCCAAGATATCTGGGACAGGGGTAACCACGAGCAGTACTTC
CDR3: CASSQDIWDRGNHEQYF

V: TRBV29-1
length: 14
D: TRBD1
J: TRBJ2-3
size: NA
DNA: TGCAGCGCAAAACCGGGACAGGGTACAGATACGCAGTATTTT
CDR3: CSAKPGQGTDTQYF

V: TRBV2
length: 16
D: TRBD2
J: TRBJ2-1
size: few
DNA: TGTGCCAGCAGAACTCTAGCGGAGACTCACTACAATGAGCAGTTCTTC
CDR3: CASRTLAETHYNEQFF

V: TRBV6-2/TRBV6-3
length: 15
D: NA
J: TRBJ2-6
size: NA
DNA: TGTGCCAGCGCAAGTTGGGGGGCTGGGGCCAACGTCCTGACTTTC
CDR3: CASASWGAGANVLTF

V: TRBV29-1
length: 13
D: NA
J: TRBJ1-1
size: once
DNA: TGCAGCGTGCACAGGGCAGGGAACACTGAAGCTTTCTTT
CDR3: CSVHRAGNTEAFF

V: TRBV15
length: 16
D: NA
J: TRBJ1-2
size: NA
DNA: TGTGCCACCAGCAGCCAAGAGAACGTACCCATGAGAGGCTACACCTTC
CDR3: CATSSQENVPMRGYTF

V: TRBV3-1
length: 14
D: NA
J: TRBJ1-2
size: many
DNA: TGTGCCAGCAGCCATCACAGGGCGGACTATGGCTACACCTTC
CDR3: CASSHHRADYGYTF

V: TRBV6-9
length: 15
D: NA
J: TRBJ1-1
size: few
DNA: TGTGCCAGCAGTTGGGGTCCAGAATACGGCACTGAAGCTTTCTTT
CDR3: CASSWGPEYGTEAFF

V: TRBV6-2/TRBV6-3
length: 16
D: NA
J: TRBJ1-6
size: few
DNA: TGTGCCAGCAGCCGATATGACGTGGACGGTTCTTCACCCCTCCACTTT
CDR3: CASSRYDVDGSSPLHF

V: TRBV6-1
length: 13
D: NA
J: TRBJ1-6
size: few
DNA: TGTGCCAGCAGACAGGGAGAGGGGTCACCCCTCCACTTT
CDR3: CASRQGEGSPLHF

V: TRBV12-3/TRBV12-4
length: 15
D: NA
J: TRBJ2-7
size: many
DNA: TGTGCCAGCAGTTCCAGGGTTTTCCCTTCCTACGAGCAGTACTTC
CDR3: CASSSRVFPSYEQYF

V: TRBV5-1
length: 17
D: TRBD1
J: TRBJ2-5
size: NA
DNA: TGCGCCAGCAGCGAGGACAGGGGGCGCCTTAGCGTGGAGACCCAGTACTTC
CDR3: CASSEDRGRLSVETQYF

V: TRBV3-1
length: 14
D: NA
J: TRBJ1-6
size: NA
DNA: TGTGCCAGCAGCCCTGGGGCCGTCGGGTCACCCCTCCACTTT
CDR3: CASSPGAVGSPLHF

V: TRBV10-3
length: 16
D: TRBD1
J: TRBJ1-1
size: many
DNA: TGTGCCATCAGTGAGAGCCCAGGGGGCTTGAACACTGAAGCTTTCTTT
CDR3: CAISESPGGLNTEAFF

V: TRBV2
length: 14
D: NA
J: TRBJ1-1
size: many
DNA: TGTGCCAGCACCCAACTGGGGGCGGGAACTGAAGCTTTCTTT
CDR3: CASTQLGAGTEAFF

V: TRBV4-1
length: 16
D: NA
J: TRBJ2-5
size: few
DNA: TGCGCCAGCAGTCAATTGGGACTTATCTCACTGGAGACCCAGTACTTC
CDR3: CASSQLGLISLETQYF

V: TRBV11-2
length: 18
D: TRBD1
J: TRBJ2-7
size: many
DNA: TGTGCCAGCAGCTTCCCGGGACAGGCAGGAGGGGCCTCCTACGAGCAGTACTTC
CDR3: CASSFPGQAGGASYEQYF

V: TRBV3-1
length: 20
D: NA
J: TRBJ1-6
size: many
DNA: TGTGCCAGCAGCCCGAGGTTTGACTGGGGTAGGGTCGAGGGCAATTCACCCCTCCACTTT
CDR3: CASSPRFDWGRVEGNSPLHF

V: TRBV5-4
length: 13
D: NA
J: TRBJ1-4
size: NA
DNA: TGTGCCAGCAGCTTAGTGCCCACTGAAAAACTGTTTTTT
CDR3: CASSLVPTEKLFF

V: TRBV10-3
length: 14
D: TRBD2
J: TRBJ2-5
size: few
DNA: TGTGCCATCTCTACGGGGGGGCCTGGAGAGACCCAGTACTTC
CDR3: CAISTGGPGETQYF